This TCR beta chain was documented in a study of Ad26.COV2.S vaccination and SARS-CoV-2 variants. At the level of the study: Participant was drawn from the COV1001 Ad26.COV2.S trial arm. General study points: Total T cell responses may have been underestimated by the TCR breadth and depth analyses. Reportedly, spike-specific CD8+ and CD4+ T cell responses achieved substantial breadth once vaccination had taken place. Non-spike TCR breadth was similar in vaccine and placebo recipients.

This CDR3 spans 15 amino acids. CDR1 is KGHSH and CDR2 is LQKENI in the germline V gene. V lost 3 bases and J lost 1, with 13 bases in between. In regard to this clone: Its antigen remains unidentified.

The repertoire was sequenced with immunoSEQ multiplex PCR; TCRdb's copy has only in-frame clones and lacks some. The table has some 400,000 clones, 70% to 90% seen once; the top ten hold under 2%. Treatment described: about 20 received Ad26.COV2.S at low or high dose, single or two shots; 5 received placebo; per-sample allocation not given. Collection of samples fell on day 63 after the first vaccine or placebo injection. This TCR was recovered from a person between 18 and 60 years old who received the Ad26.COV2.S COVID-19 vaccine or a placebo. The input for sequencing was peripheral blood, taken in a trial of Ad26.COV2.S vaccine versus placebo. V gene TRBV18 combines with J gene TRBJ2-7; weak D call: TRBD1 (5 bases). The CDR3, as DNA: TGTGCCAGCTCACCCACAGGACACCCATCCTACGAGCAGTACTTC. Residues: CASSPTGHPSYEQYF.